In its sample, the clone carrying this T cell receptor (beta chain) was seen many times. This sample stems from a study of early T cells in non-severe SARS-CoV-2 infection. Attachment of unique molecular identifiers was made to individual cDNA molecules. A single record per CDR3 protein comes from TCRdb applying MiXCR to the 5' RACE reads. The profile shows about 46,000 distinct CDR3 sequences, roughly 8.8% of them singletons. CDR3 size: 14 residues. The V gene's germline CDR1 is SEHNR and CDR2 FQNEAQ (reference sequence). Trimming stripped 5 bases from V and 0 bases from J, with 10 bases between. Sequenced material: whole blood. This clonotype originated in an adult who was a healthcare worker with PCR-confirmed SARS-CoV-2 infection or an uninfected control (not recorded which). The rearrangement links TRBV7-9 to TRBJ1-1; D remains ambiguous. The CDR3 region is CASSIQILNTEAFF. DNA of the CDR3: TGTGCCAGCAGCATTCAGATCCTGAACACTGAAGCTTTCTTT.